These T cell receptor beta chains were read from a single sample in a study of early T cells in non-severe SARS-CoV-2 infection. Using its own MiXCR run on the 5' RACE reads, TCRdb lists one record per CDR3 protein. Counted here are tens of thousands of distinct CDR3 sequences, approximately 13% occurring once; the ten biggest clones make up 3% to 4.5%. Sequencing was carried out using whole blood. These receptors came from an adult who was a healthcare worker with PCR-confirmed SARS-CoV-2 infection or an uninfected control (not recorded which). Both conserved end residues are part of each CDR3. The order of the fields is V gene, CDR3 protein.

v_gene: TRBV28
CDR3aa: CASSRTHTGGEQYF

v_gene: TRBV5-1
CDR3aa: CASSLGWEATEAFF

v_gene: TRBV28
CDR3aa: CASSVHRSQGYEQYF

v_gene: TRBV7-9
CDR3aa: CASSPGTNEQYF

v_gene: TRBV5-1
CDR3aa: CASGHQTGHNEQFF

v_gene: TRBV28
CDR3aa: CASSFGGRETQYF

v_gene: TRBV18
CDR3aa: CASSPQAEGTEAFF

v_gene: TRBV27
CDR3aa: CASSFSGRAGETQYF

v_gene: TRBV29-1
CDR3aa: CSVDSGQGTQYF

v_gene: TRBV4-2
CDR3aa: CASSQDRRASGEGELFF

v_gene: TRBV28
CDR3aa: CASSSLDNYGYTF

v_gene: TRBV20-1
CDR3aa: CSAPRTSGYEQYF

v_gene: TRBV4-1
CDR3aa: CASRIAEISTDTQYF

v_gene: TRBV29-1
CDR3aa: CSVAGAGNTEAFF

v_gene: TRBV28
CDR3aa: CASSRDSLEDTQYF

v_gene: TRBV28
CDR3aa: CASSLSLAGKLEQYF

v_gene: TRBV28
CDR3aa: CASSFAPSTDTQYF

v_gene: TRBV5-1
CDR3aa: CASSRDRPTGANVLTF

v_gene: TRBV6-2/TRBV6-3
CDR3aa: CASSYGRKNTEAFF

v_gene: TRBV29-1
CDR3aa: CSVPQPGTADPYGYTF

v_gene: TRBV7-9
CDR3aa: CASTRGSTEAFF

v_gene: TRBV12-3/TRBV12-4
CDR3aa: CASRDSYNEQFF

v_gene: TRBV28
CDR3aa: CASSLIGLSYEQYF

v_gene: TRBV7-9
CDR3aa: CASSKGGGGAKNIQYF

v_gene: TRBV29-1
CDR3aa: CSVPGTGKYEQYF

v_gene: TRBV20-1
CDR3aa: CSARPGETQYF

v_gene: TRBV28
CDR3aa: CASSRSGGNTEAFF

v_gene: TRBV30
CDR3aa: CAWSVGVDTQYF

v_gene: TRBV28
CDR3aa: CASSLVSRTEAFF

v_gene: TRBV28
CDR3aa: CAIAGPHGTGELFF

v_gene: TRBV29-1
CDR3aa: CSVEQGSETQYF

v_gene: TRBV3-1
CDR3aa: CASSRSGSPYEQYF

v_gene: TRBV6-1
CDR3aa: CASMLAGGGETQYF

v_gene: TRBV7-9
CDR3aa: CASSSQADVLAGHSTDTQYF

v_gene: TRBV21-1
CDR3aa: CASSKAGRPLSGANVLTF

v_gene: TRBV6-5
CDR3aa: CASSYGDTNYGYTF

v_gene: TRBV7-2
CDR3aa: CASRGDREQFF

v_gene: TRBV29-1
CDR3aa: CSVVRVDADTQYF

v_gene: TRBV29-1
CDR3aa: CSVDRRQGYDTQYF

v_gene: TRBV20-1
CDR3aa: CSAGARLQGGYEQYF

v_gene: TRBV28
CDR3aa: CASSIRQVLSQYF

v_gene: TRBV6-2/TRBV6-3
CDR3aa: CASTGARGRFLAGNLEQYF

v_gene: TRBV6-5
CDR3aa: CASSPGQGKNTEAFF

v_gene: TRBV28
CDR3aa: CASGPKINYGYTF

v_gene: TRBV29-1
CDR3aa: CSVDGTGTSRGDEQYF

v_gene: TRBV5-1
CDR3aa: CASSLEWTGGEQYF

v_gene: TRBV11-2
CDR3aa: CASSRQQGVDTQYF

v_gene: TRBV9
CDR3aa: CASSSTAGAIYNSPLHF

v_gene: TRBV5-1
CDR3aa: CASSFLAGGSGDTQYF

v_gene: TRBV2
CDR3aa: CASSSGQGGEQFF

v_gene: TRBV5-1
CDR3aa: CASSLPLTGRANEQFF

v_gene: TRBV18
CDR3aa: CASSPQAVRDQPQHF

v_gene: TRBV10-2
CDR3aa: CASGWMTGSETQYF

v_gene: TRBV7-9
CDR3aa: CASSLLVSYNEQFF

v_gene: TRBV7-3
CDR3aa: CASSLAGTTDTQYF